There are a few counts of the clone carrying this TCR beta chain. The antigen is undetermined. At one boundary the junction diverges from the germline segment, which might be a read error. The data stem from a study of vaccination and CD4 T cells after COVID-19. Study-wide context: SARS-CoV-2, HCoV-NL63, HCoV-OC43 and HCoV-229E supplied the overlapping spike peptides used to stimulate cells.

Sequencing of DNA taken from cultured CD4+ T cells relied on the Oncomine TCR Beta short-read assay. TCRdb ran MiXCR on the PCR reads and lists one entry per CDR3 protein. The table shows around 13,000 distinct CDR3 sequences, with about 42% occurring only once. As for treatment: approximately 11-day PBMC culture with coronavirus spike peptide pools or control peptides (ViraFEST assay). The CDR3 is 13 amino acids. From germline, CDR1 is SGHAT and CDR2 FQNNGV. This receptor was taken from a human donor who had recovered from COVID-19. The sequencing used CD4+ T cells from blood, cultured in vitro, collected before SARS-CoV-2 vaccination. The chain couples TRBV11-2 to TRBJ2-1, with unresolved D. CDR3 amino acids: CASSLDPGPEDVF. As DNA, the CDR3 is TGTGCCAGCAGCTTAGATCCCGGACCCGAAGATGTCTTC.